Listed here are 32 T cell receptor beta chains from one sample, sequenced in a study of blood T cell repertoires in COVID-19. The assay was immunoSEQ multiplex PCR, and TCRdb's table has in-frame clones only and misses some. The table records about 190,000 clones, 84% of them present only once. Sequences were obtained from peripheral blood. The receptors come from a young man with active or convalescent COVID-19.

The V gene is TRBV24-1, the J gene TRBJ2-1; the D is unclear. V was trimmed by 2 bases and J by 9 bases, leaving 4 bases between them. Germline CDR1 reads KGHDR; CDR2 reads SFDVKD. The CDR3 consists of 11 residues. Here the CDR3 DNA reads TGTGCCACCAGTGATTCGTCTGAGCAGTTCTTC. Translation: CATSDSSEQFF.

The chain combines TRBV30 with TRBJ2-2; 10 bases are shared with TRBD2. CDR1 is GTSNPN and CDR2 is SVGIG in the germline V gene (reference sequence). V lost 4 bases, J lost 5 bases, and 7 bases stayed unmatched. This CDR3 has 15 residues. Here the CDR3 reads CAWKPGLAPTGELFF. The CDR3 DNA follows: TGTGCCTGGAAACCGGGACTAGCGCCTACCGGGGAGCTGTTTTTT.

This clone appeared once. CDR3 sequence (DNA): TGTGCCAGCAGCTTATACGGGAACTATGGCTACACCTTC. Protein: CASSLYGNYGYTF. The genes are TRBV5-6 and TRBJ1-2; D gene ambiguous. Per the germline V gene, CDR1 is SGHDT and CDR2 is YYEEEE. Trimming took 2 bases from V and 2 from J, leaving 7 bases between them. This CDR3 spans 13 amino acids.

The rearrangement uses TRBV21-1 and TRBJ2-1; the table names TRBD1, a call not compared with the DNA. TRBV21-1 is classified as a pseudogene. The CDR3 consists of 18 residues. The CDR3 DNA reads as TGTGCCAGCAGCAAAGAGTACCTAGGTGGGACAGGAGCAGGTGAGCAGTTCTTC. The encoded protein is CASSKEYLGGTGAGEQFF.

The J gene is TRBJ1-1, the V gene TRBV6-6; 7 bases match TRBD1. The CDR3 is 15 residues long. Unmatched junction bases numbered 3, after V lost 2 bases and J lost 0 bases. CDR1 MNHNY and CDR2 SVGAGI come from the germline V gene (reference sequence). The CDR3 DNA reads TGTGCCAGCAGTTACCCGACAGGGATGAACACTGAAGCTTTCTTT. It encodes CASSYPTGMNTEAFF.

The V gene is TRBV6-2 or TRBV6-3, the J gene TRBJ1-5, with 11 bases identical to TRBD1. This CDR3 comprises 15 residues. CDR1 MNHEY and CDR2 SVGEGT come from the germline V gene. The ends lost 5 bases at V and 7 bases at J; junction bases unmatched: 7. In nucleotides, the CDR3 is TGTGCCAGCAGTCCAGGACAGGGGGCCGGGCAGCCCCAGCATTTT. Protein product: CASSPGQGAGQPQHF.

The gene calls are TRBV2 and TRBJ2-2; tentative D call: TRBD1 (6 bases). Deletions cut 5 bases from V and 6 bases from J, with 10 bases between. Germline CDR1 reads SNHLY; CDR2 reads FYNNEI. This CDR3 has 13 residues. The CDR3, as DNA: TGTGCCAGCAGTTTAGGACAGCCCGGGGAGCTGTTTTTT. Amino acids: CASSLGQPGELFF.

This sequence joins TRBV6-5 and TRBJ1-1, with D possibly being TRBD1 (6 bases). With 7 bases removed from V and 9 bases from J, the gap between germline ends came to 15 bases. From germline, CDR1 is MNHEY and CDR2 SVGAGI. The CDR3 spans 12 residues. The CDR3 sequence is CASTSAQGQAFF. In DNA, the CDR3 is TGTGCCAGCACTTCCGCCCAGGGGCAAGCTTTCTTT.

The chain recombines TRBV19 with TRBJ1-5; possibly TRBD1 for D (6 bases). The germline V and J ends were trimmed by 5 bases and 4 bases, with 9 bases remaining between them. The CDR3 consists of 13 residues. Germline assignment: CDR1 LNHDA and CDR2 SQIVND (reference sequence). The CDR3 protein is CASSADRNQPQHF. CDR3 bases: TGTGCCAGTAGTGCGGACAGAAATCAGCCCCAGCATTTT. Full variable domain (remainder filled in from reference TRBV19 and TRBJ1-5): DGGITQSPKYLFRKEGQNVTLSCEQNLNHDAMYWYRQDPGQGLRLIYYSQIVNDFQKGDIAEGYSVSREKKESFPLTVTSAQKNPTAFYLCASSADRNQPQHFGDGTRLSIL.

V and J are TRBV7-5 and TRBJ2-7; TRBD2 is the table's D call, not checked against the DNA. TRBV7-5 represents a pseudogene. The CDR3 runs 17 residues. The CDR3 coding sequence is TGTGTCAGAAGCCCCGGGGCTAGCGGGGGGGCCCGGAGGGAGCAGTACGTC. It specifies CVRSPGASGGARREQYV.

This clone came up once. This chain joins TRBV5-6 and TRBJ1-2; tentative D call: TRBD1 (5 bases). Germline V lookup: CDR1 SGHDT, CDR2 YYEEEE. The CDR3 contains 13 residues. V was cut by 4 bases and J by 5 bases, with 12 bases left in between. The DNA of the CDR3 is TGTGCCAGCAGCCACGACCGGGGGTATGGCTACACCTTC. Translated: CASSHDRGYGYTF. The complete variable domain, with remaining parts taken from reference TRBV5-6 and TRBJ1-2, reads DAGVTQSPTHLIKTRGQQVTLRCSPKSGHDTVSWYQQALGQGPQFIFQYYEEEERQRGNFPDRFSGHQFPNYSSELNVNALLLGDSALYLCASSHDRGYGYTFGSGTRLTVV.

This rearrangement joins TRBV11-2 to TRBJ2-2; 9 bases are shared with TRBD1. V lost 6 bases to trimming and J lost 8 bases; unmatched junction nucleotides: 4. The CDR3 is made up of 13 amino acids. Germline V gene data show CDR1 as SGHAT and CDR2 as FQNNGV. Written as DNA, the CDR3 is TGTGCCAGCAGTTACAGGGGGCCGGGGGAGCTGTTTTTT. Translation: CASSYRGPGELFF.

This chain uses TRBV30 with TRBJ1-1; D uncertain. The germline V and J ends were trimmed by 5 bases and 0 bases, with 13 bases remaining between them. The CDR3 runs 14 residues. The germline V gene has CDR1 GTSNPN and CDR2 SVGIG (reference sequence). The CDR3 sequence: CAWSAAWVNTEAFF. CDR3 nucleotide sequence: TGTGCCTGGTCGGCGGCCTGGGTGAACACTGAAGCTTTCTTT. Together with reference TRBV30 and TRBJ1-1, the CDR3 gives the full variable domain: SQTIHQWPATLVQPVGSPLSLECTVEGTSNPNLYWYRQAAGRGLQLLFYSVGIGQISSEVPQNLSASRPQDRQFILSSKKLLLSDSGFYLCAWSAAWVNTEAFFGQGTRLTVV.

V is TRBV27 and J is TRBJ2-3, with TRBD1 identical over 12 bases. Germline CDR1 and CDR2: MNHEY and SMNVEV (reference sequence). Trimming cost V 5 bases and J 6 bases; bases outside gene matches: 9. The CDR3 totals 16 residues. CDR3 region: CASSTLGQGAGDTQYF. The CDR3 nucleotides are TGTGCCAGCAGTACCTTGGGACAGGGGGCCGGCGATACGCAGTATTTT.

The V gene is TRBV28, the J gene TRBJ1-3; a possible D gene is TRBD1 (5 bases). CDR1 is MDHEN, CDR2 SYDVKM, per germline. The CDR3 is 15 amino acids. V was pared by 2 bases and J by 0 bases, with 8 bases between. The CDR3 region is CASSLPGFSGNTIYF. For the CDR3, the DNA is TGTGCCAGCAGTTTACCAGGGTTCTCTGGAAACACCATATATTTT.

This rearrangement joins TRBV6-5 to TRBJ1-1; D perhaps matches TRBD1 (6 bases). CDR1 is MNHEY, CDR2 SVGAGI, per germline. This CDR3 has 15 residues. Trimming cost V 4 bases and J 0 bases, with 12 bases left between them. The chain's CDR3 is CASSSDSYMNTEAFF. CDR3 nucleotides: TGTGCCAGCAGTTCGGACAGCTACATGAACACTGAAGCTTTCTTT.

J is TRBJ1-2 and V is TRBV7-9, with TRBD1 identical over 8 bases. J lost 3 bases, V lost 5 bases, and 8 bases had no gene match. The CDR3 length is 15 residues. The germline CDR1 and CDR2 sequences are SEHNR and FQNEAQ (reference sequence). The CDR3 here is CASSDSDREHYGYTF. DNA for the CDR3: TGTGCCAGCAGCGATTCGGACAGGGAGCACTATGGCTACACCTTC.

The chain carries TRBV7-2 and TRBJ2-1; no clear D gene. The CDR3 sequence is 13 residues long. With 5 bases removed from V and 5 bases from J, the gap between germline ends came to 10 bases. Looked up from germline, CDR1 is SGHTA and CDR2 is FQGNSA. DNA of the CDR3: TGTGCCAGCAGCCTGGGTCTAGACAATGAGCAGTTCTTC. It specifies CASSLGLDNEQFF.

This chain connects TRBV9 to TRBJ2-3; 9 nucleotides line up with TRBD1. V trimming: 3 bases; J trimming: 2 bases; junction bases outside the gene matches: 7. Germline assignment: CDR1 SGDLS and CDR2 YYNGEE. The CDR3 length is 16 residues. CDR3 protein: CASSGRQGGFTDTQYF. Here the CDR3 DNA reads TGTGCCAGCAGCGGGAGACAGGGGGGGTTCACAGATACGCAGTATTTT.

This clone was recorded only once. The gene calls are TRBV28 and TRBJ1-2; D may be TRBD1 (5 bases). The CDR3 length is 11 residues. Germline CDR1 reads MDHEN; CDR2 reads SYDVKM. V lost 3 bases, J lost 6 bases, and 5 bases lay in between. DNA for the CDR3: TGTGCCAGCAGTTTCAGGGATGGCTACACCTTC. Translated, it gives CASSFRDGYTF.

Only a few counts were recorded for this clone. In nucleotides, the CDR3 is TGCGCCAGCAGCTTGTGGGTCAGCGACACTGAAGCTTTCTTT. It yields the protein CASSLWVSDTEAFF. This chain uses TRBV5-1 with TRBJ1-1; D is undetermined. Germline V CDR1 and CDR2: SGHRS, YFSETQ. The V end was cut by 1 base, the J end by 3 bases, with 10 bases between. The CDR3 is 14 residues long.

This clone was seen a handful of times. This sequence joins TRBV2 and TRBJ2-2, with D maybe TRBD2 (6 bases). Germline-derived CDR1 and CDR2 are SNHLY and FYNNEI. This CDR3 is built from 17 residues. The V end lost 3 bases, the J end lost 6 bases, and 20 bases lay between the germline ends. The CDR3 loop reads CASSDNLGGGGAGELFF. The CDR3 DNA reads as TGTGCCAGCAGTGACAATCTTGGGGGAGGAGGGGCCGGGGAGCTGTTTTTT.

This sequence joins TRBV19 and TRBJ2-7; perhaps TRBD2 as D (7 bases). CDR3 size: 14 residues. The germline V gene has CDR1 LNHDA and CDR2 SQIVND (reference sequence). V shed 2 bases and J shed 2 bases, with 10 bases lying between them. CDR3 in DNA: TGTGCCAGTAGTATACTCGGGGGGCCCTACGAGCAGTACTTC. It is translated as CASSILGGPYEQYF.

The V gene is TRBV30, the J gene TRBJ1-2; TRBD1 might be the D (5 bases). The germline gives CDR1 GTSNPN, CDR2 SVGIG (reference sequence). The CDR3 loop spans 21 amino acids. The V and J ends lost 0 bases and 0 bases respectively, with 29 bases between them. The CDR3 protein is CAWSVRIFRSEGPMANYGYTF. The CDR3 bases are TGTGCCTGGAGTGTACGGATATTTCGATCGGAGGGGCCAATGGCTAACTATGGCTACACCTTC.

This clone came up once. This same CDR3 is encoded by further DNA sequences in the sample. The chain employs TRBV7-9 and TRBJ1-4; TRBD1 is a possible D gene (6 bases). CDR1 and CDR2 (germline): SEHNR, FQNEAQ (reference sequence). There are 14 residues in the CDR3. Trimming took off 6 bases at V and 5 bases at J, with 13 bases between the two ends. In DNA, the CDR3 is TGTGCCAGCAGTTCGGGGGGGCTCAATGAAAAACTGTTTTTT. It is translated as CASSSGGLNEKLFF. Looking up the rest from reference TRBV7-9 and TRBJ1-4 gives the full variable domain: DTGVSQNPRHKITKRGQNVTFRCDPISEHNRLYWYRQTLGQGPEFLTYFQNEAQLEKSRLLSDRFSAERPKGSFSTLEIQRTEQGDSAMYLCASSSGGLNEKLFFGSGTQLSVL.

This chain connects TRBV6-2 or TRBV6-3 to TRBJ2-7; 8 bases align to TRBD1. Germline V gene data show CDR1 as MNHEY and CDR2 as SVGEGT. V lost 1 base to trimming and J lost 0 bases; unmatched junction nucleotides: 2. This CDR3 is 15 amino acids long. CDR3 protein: CASSYYRGSSYEQYF. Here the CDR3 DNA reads TGTGCCAGCAGTTACTACAGGGGGTCCTCCTACGAGCAGTACTTC.

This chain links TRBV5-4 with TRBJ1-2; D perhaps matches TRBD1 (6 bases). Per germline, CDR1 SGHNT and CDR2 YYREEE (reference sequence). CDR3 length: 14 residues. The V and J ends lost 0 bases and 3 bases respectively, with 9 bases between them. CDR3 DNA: TGTGCCAGCAGCTTGGACAGGGCAGACTATGGCTACACCTTC. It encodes CASSLDRADYGYTF.

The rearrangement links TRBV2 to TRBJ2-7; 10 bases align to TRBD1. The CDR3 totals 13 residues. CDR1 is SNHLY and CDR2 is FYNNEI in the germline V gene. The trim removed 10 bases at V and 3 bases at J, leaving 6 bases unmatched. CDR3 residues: CATTGDRGYEQYV. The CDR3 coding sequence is TGTGCCACTACAGGGGACAGGGGCTACGAGCAGTACGTC.

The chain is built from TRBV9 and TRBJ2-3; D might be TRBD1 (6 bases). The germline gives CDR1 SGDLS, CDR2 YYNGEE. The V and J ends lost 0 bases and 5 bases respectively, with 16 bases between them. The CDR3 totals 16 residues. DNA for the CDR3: TGTGCCAGCAGCGTAGCCCATGGGGGCTCCGGAGATACGCAGTATTTT. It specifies CASSVAHGGSGDTQYF.

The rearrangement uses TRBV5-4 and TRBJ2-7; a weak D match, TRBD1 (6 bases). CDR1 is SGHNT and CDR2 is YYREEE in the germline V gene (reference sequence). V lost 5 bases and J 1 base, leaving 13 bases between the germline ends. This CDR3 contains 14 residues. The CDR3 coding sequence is TGTGCCAGCAGTTCACCACAGGGTTCCTACGAGCAGTACTTC. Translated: CASSSPQGSYEQYF.

DNA of the CDR3: TGTGCCAGCAGCGTAGAGGGACTCTCCACAGATACGCAGTATTTT. As protein: CASSVEGLSTDTQYF. The J gene is TRBJ2-3, the V gene TRBV9, with D possibly TRBD2 on 6 matching bases. Germline-derived CDR1 and CDR2 are SGDLS and YYNGEE. The CDR3 is 15 residues long. Deletions cut 0 bases from V and 2 bases from J, with 10 bases between.

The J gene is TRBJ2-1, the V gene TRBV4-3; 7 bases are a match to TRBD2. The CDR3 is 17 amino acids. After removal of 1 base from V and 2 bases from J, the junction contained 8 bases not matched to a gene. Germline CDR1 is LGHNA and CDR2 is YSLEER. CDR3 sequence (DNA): TGCGCCAGCAGCCAAGTTGGCGGGAGCCCCCCCTACAATGAGCAGTTCTTC. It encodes CASSQVGGSPPYNEQFF.